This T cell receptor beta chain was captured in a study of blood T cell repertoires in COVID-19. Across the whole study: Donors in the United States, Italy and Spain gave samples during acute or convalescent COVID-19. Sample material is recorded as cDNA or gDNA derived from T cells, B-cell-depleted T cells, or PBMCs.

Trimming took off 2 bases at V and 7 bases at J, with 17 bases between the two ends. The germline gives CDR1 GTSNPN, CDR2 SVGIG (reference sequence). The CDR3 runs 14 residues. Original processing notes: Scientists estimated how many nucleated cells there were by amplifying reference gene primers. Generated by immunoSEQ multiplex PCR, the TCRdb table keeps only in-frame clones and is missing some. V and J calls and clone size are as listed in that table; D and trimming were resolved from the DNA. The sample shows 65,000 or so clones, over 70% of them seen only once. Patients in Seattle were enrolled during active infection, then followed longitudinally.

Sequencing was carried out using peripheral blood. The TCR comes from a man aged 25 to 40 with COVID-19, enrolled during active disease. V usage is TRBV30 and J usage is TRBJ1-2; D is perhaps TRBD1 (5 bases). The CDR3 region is CAWSPRGEVVGYTF. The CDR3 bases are TGTGCCTGGAGTCCACGGGGGGAGGTCGTTGGCTACACCTTC.